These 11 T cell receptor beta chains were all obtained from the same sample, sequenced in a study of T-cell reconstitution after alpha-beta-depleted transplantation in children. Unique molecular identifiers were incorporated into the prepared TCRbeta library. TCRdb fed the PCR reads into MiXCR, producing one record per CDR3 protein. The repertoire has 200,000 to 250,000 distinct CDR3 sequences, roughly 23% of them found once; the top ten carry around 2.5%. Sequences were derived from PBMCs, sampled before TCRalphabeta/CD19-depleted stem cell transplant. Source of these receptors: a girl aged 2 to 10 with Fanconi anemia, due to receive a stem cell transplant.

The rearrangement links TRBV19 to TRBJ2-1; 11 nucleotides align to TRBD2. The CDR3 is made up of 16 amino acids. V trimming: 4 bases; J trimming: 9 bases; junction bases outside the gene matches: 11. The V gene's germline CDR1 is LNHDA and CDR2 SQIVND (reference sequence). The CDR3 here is CASSKTSGISWGEQFF. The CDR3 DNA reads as TGTGCCAGTAGTAAGACTAGCGGGATATCATGGGGTGAGCAGTTCTTC. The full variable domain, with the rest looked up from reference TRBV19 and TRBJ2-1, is DGGITQSPKYLFRKEGQNVTLSCEQNLNHDAMYWYRQDPGQGLRLIYYSQIVNDFQKGDIAEGYSVSREKKESFPLTVTSAQKNPTAFYLCASSKTSGISWGEQFFGPGTRLTVL.

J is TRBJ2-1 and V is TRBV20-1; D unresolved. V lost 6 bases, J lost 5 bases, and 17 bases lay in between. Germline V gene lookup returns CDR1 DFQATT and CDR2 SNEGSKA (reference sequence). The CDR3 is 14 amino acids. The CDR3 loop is CSAPEGPGDNEQFF. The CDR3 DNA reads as TGCAGTGCCCCAGAAGGTCCAGGAGACAATGAGCAGTTCTTC.

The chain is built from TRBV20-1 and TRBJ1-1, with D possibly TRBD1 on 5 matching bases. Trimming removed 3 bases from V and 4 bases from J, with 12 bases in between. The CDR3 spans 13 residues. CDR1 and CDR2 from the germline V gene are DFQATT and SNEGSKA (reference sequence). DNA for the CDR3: TGCAGTGCTAGTAGGGCAGGGATCACTGAAGCTTTCTTT. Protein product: CSASRAGITEAFF.

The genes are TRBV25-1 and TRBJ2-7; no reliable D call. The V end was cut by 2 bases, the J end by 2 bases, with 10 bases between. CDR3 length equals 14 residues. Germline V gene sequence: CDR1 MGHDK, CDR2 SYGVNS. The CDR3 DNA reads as TGTGCCAGCAGTGAAGGCAGGCCTCCCTACGAGCAGTACTTC. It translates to CASSEGRPPYEQYF.

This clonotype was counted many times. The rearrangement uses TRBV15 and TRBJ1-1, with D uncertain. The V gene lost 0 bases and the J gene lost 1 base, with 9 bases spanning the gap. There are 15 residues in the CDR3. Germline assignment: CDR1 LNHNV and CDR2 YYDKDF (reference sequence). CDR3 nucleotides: TGTGCCACCAGCAGAGATAACAGAGCGAACACTGAAGCTTTCTTT. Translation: CATSRDNRANTEAFF.

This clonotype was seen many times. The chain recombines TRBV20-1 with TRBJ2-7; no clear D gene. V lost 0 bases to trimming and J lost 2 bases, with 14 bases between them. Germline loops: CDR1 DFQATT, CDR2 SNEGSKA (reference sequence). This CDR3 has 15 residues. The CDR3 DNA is TGCAGTGCTAGAGATCCGTGGGTTCCCACCTACGAGCAGTACTTC. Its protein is CSARDPWVPTYEQYF.

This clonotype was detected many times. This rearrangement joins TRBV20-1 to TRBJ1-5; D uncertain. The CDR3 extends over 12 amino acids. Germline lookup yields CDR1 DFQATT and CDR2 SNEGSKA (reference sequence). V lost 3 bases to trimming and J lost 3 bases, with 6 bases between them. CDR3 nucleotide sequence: TGCAGTGCTAGCAGTAACAATCAGCCCCAGCATTTT. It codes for CSASSNNQPQHF.

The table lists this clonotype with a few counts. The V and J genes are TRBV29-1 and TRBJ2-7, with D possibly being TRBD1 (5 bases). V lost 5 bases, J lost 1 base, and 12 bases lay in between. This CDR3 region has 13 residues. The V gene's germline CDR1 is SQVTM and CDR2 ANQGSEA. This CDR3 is CSVLGRESYEQYF. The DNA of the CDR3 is TGCAGCGTTTTAGGCAGGGAATCCTACGAGCAGTACTTC.

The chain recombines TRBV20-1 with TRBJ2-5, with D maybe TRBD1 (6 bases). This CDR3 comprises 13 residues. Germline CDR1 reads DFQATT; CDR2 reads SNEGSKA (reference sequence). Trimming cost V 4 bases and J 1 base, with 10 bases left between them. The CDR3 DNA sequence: TGCAGTGCTAACAGGGTGGTCCAAGAGACCCAGTACTTC. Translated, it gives CSANRVVQETQYF.

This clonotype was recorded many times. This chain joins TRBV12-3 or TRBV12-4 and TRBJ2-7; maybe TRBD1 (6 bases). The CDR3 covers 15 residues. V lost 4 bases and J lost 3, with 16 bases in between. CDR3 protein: CASSSSGTPVYEQYF. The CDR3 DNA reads TGTGCCAGCAGTTCTTCCGGGACACCTGTCTACGAGCAGTACTTC.

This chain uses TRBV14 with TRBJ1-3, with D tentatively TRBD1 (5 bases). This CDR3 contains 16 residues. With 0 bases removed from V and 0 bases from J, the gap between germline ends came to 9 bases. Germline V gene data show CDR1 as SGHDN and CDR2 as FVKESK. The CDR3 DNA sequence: TGTGCCAGCAGCCAAGAACTGGGACGCTCTGGAAACACCATATATTTT. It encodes CASSQELGRSGNTIYF.